These 21 T cell receptor beta chains came from one sample sequenced in a study of cytomegalovirus exposure and HLA in healthy donors. Both 60 Vbeta primers and 13 Jbeta primers went into the PCR. Sequencing used immunoSEQ multiplex PCR; TCRdb keeps in-frame clones, though not all of them. The repertoire consists of under 200,000 clones, with about 77% occurring once and the leading ten covering roughly 2.3%. The sequenced sample was PBMCs. All receptors come from a man aged 55 to 70 in good health and CMV-seronegative.

The count of this clone is one. At one end, the junction sequence differs from germline, possibly due to a read error. The gene calls are TRBV29-1 and TRBJ2-2, with 14 bases lining up with TRBD2. Germline assignment: CDR1 SQVTM and CDR2 ANQGSEA. This CDR3 comprises 15 residues. CDR3 in amino acids: CSVESGLAGAGELLF. In DNA, the CDR3 is TGCAGCGTTGAATCGGGACTAGCGGGGGCCGGGGAGCTGCTTTTT.

The rearrangement uses TRBV7-8 and TRBJ2-7; the match to TRBD1 covers 8 bases. The CDR3 consists of 15 residues. Germline CDR1 is SGHVS and CDR2 is FQNEAQ. The V and J ends lost 5 bases and 5 bases, in that order; junction bases with no gene match: 11. CDR3 nucleotides: TGTGCCAGCAGCGACAGGGGACAGTGGGGAGACGAGCAGTACTTC. Amino acid sequence: CASSDRGQWGDEQYF.

The chain recombines TRBV30 with TRBJ2-2; D unresolved. Per germline, CDR1 GTSNPN and CDR2 SVGIG (reference sequence). CDR3 length equals 14 residues. V lost 2 bases and J 2 bases, leaving 9 bases between the germline ends. CDR3 nucleotide sequence: TGTGCCTGGAGTCTTGAGTATAACACCGGGGAGCTGTTTTTT. Encoded protein: CAWSLEYNTGELFF.

The chain combines TRBV6-5 with TRBJ1-2; the D gene is possibly TRBD1 (6 bases). This CDR3 is built from 12 residues. V was pared by 6 bases and J by 8 bases, with 13 bases between. From germline, CDR1 is MNHEY and CDR2 SVGAGI. The DNA for the CDR3 is TGTGCCAGCAGACAGGGTTCGCGGGGCTACACCTTC. Protein: CASRQGSRGYTF.

This clone was counted only a few times. The J gene is TRBJ2-5, the V gene TRBV19, with 7 bases matching TRBD2. The length of the CDR3 is 16 residues. CDR1 is LNHDA and CDR2 is SQIVND in the germline V gene (reference sequence). Unmatched junction bases numbered 13, after V lost 4 bases and J lost 5 bases. CDR3 region: CASSNPPGRSVETQYF. Here the CDR3 DNA reads TGTGCCAGTAGTAACCCCCCCGGGAGGTCTGTCGAGACCCAGTACTTC.

The chain employs TRBV19 and TRBJ1-5; TRBD1 aligns across 7 bases. The CDR3 covers 16 residues. The V gene end was trimmed by 5 bases and the J gene end by 6 bases; junction bases not matched to a gene: 13. CDR1 LNHDA and CDR2 SQIVND come from the germline V gene (reference sequence). The CDR3 DNA is TGTGCCAGTAGTCAGACCGCTAAGGGGGCTGTTCAGCCCCAGCATTTT. Its protein product is CASSQTAKGAVQPQHF.

The chain has TRBV5-1 and TRBJ1-6; no clear D gene. The CDR3 extends over 13 amino acids. Germline V gene sequence: CDR1 SGHRS, CDR2 YFSETQ. The ends were cut back, 4 bases at V and 9 bases at J, with 11 bases in the middle. CDR3 sequence (DNA): TGCGCCAGCAGCCGGGCAGAGGGTTCACCCCTCCACTTT. Its protein product is CASSRAEGSPLHF. Full variable domain (missing parts from reference TRBV5-1 and TRBJ1-6): KAGVTQTPRYLIKTRGQQVTLSCSPISGHRSVSWYQQTPGQGLQFLFEYFSETQRNKGNFPGRFSGRQFSNSRSEMNVSTLELGDSALYLCASSRAEGSPLHFGNGTRLTVT.

The chain employs TRBV7-9 and TRBJ2-3; weak D call: TRBD2 (5 bases). This CDR3 contains 15 residues. Germline V gives CDR1 SEHNR, CDR2 FQNEAQ (reference sequence). Trimming left V 0 bases short and J 4 bases short, with 11 bases between. CDR3 in amino acids: CASSLAGEGSDTQYF. CDR3 nucleotides: TGTGCCAGCAGCTTAGCCGGGGAAGGTTCAGATACGCAGTATTTT.

The V call is TRBV7-2, the J call TRBJ2-5, with 7 bases that match TRBD2. CDR1 is SGHTA, CDR2 FQGNSA, per germline. The trim removed 3 bases at V and 1 base at J, leaving 5 bases unmatched. This CDR3 is built from 15 residues. CDR3 sequence: CASSFGGSGQETQYF. The DNA of the CDR3 is TGTGCCAGCAGCTTTGGCGGGAGTGGCCAAGAGACCCAGTACTTC.

The V gene is TRBV5-6, the J gene TRBJ1-2; D is unclear. The V and J ends lost 0 bases and 2 bases respectively, with 5 bases between them. This CDR3 spans 13 amino acids. CDR1 is SGHDT, CDR2 YYEEEE, per germline. The CDR3 nucleotides read TGTGCCAGCAGCTTGGCCCAGAACTATGGCTACACCTTC. Translation gives CASSLAQNYGYTF.

V usage is TRBV6-1 and J usage is TRBJ1-2; a weak D match, TRBD1 (5 bases). This CDR3 is built from 14 residues. Germline CDR1 reads MNHNS; CDR2 reads SASEGT. The V gene lost 3 bases and the J gene lost 4 bases, with 12 bases spanning the gap. The chain's CDR3 is CASSEAGLSYGYTF. Here the CDR3 DNA reads TGTGCCAGCAGTGAGGCAGGGCTTTCCTATGGCTACACCTTC.

The chain is built from TRBV9 and TRBJ2-3, with 9 bases lining up with TRBD2. V was pared by 0 bases and J by 1 base, with 3 bases of the junction left unmatched. Germline V gives CDR1 SGDLS, CDR2 YYNGEE. This CDR3 has 16 amino acids. CDR3 DNA: TGTGCCAGCAGCGTAGTCCCTAGCGGGGGCACAGATACGCAGTATTTT. It translates to CASSVVPSGGTDTQYF.

J is TRBJ2-7 and V is TRBV10-3; weak D call: TRBD1 (6 bases). The CDR3 is made up of 12 amino acids. The germline gives CDR1 ENHRY, CDR2 SYGVKD. V dropped 10 bases and J dropped 2 bases, with 12 bases sitting between them. CDR3 sequence (DNA): TGTGCCAGCCGGGACAACACCTACGAGCAGTACTTC. Protein sequence: CASRDNTYEQYF.

V usage is TRBV10-3 and J usage is TRBJ2-7; TRBD1 might be the D (6 bases). CDR3 length: 15 residues. V was shortened by 6 bases and J by 6 bases, with 21 bases between the two germline ends. The germline V gene has CDR1 ENHRY and CDR2 SYGVKD. CDR3 loop: CAISAVVQGRSEQYF. In DNA, the CDR3 is TGTGCCATCAGCGCTGTGGTACAGGGACGGAGCGAGCAGTACTTC.

This clone was counted only a few times. V is TRBV4-3 and J is TRBJ1-2; maybe TRBD1 (5 bases). V lost 0 bases and J 2 bases, leaving 7 bases between the germline ends. The CDR3 sequence is 14 residues long. Germline CDR1 LGHNA, CDR2 YSLEER. CDR3 sequence reads: CASSQESGNYGYTF. The CDR3 DNA is TGCGCCAGCAGCCAAGAATCAGGGAACTATGGCTACACCTTC.

The J gene is TRBJ2-1, the V gene TRBV9; 16 nucleotides match TRBD2. CDR3 length equals 17 residues. Germline CDR1 and CDR2: SGDLS and YYNGEE. The trim removed 3 bases at V and 6 bases at J, leaving 6 bases unmatched. The CDR3 DNA is TGTGCCAGCAGCGCCCGAGGGACTAGCGGGAGGGCCAATGAGCAGTTCTTC. It translates to CASSARGTSGRANEQFF.

V gene TRBV19 combines with J gene TRBJ1-3, with a weak D call TRBD1 (5 bases). Germline V gene lookup returns CDR1 LNHDA and CDR2 SQIVND (reference sequence). The CDR3 totals 15 residues. V was pared by 5 bases and J by 0 bases, with 11 bases between. The CDR3 is CASSFPDSSGNTIYF. The CDR3 bases are TGTGCCAGTAGTTTCCCTGACAGCTCTGGAAACACCATATATTTT.

The rearrangement uses TRBV5-1 and TRBJ2-1; D is undetermined. Looked up from germline, CDR1 is SGHRS and CDR2 is YFSETQ. V gave up 0 bases and J gave up 0 bases, with 7 bases separating them. The CDR3 consists of 15 residues. The CDR3 nucleotides read TGCGCCAGCAGCTTGGCCCTAGGCTCCTACAATGAGCAGTTCTTC. Protein product: CASSLALGSYNEQFF.

This sequence joins TRBV18 and TRBJ1-1; 8 bases line up with TRBD1. The germline CDR1 and CDR2 sequences are KGHSH and LQKENI. With 4 bases clipped from V and 5 bases from J, the junction kept 12 bases outside the gene matches. The CDR3 sequence is 16 residues long. The CDR3 here is CASSRELGQGDTEAFF. The CDR3 coding sequence is TGTGCCAGCTCACGGGAACTCGGACAGGGAGATACTGAAGCTTTCTTT.

The gene calls are TRBV5-1 and TRBJ1-3; D not resolved. Trimming stripped 5 bases from V and 4 bases from J, with 13 bases between. Germline loops: CDR1 SGHRS, CDR2 YFSETQ. The CDR3 is made up of 14 amino acids. The CDR3 is CASRPSGGGNTIYF. DNA for the CDR3: TGCGCCAGCAGGCCCTCCGGCGGGGGAAACACCATATATTTT.

The chain uses TRBV6-6 and TRBJ2-3; TRBD1 aligns across 10 bases. CDR3 size: 16 residues. The junction had 7 bases not matched to a gene; V was cut back by 7 bases and J by 0 bases. Germline V CDR1 and CDR2: MNHNY, SVGAGI (reference sequence). In DNA, the CDR3 is TGTGCCAGCACACCAAAGGACAGGGGGAGCACAGATACGCAGTATTTT. It yields the protein CASTPKDRGSTDTQYF.